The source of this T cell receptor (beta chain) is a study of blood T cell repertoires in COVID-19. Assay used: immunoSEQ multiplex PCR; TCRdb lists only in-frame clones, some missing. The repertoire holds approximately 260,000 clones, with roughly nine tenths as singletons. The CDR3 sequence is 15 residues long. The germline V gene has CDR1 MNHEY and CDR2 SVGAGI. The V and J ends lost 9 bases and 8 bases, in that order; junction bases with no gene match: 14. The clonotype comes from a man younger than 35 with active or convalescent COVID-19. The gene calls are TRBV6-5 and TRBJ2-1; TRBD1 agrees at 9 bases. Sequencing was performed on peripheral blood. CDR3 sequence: CASTRGTGYFDEQFF. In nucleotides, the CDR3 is TGTGCCAGTACTCGTGGGACAGGGTATTTCGATGAGCAGTTCTTC.